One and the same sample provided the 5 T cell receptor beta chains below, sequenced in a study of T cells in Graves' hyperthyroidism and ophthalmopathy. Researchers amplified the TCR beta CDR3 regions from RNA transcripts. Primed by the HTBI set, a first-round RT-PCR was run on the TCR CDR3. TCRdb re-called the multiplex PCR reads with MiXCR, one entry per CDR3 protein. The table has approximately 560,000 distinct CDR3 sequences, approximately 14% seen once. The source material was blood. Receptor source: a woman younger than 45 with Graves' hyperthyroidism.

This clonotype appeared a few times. The CDR3 region is CASSLSLRGGAGIYGYTF. CDR3 sequence (DNA): TGTGCCAGCAGCCTTAGCCTCCGAGGGGGGGCAGGAATCTATGGCTACACCTTC. The gene calls are TRBV4-2 and TRBJ1-2; the D gene is possibly TRBD1 (6 bases). This CDR3 is built from 18 residues. Per germline, CDR1 LGHNA and CDR2 YNFKEQ. Trimming took 4 bases from V and 4 from J, leaving 25 bases between them.

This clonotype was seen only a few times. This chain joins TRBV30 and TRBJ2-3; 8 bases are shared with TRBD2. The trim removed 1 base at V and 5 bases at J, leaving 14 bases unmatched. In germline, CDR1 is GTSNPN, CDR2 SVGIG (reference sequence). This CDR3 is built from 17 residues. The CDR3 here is CAWSAKGGGRLVDTQYF. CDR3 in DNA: TGTGCCTGGAGTGCAAAGGGGGGCGGGAGGTTGGTAGATACGCAGTATTTT.

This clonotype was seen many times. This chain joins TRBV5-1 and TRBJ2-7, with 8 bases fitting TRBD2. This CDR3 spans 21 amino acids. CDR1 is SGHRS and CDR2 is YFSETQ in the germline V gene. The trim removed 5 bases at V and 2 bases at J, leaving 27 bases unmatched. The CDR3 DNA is TGCGCCAGCAGAAGCAGGACAGACGCCTATAAGCGGGGGAGCCACACCTACGAGCAGTACTTC. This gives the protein CASRSRTDAYKRGSHTYEQYF.

CDR3 amino acids: CAISPTGGTEKLFF. In DNA form, the CDR3 reads TGTGCCATCAGCCCGACAGGGGGAACTGAAAAACTGTTTTTT. The chain is built from TRBV10-3 and TRBJ1-4; 9 positions match TRBD1. The CDR3 runs 14 residues. CDR1 ENHRY and CDR2 SYGVKD come from the germline V gene. V lost 6 bases and J lost 7; bases outside the gene matches: 6.

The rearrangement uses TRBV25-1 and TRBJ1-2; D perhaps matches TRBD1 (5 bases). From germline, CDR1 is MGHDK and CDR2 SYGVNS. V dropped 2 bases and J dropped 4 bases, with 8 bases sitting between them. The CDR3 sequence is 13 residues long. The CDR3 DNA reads TGTGCCAGCAGTGAACCGGGGGGCTATGGCTACACCTTC. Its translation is CASSEPGGYGYTF.